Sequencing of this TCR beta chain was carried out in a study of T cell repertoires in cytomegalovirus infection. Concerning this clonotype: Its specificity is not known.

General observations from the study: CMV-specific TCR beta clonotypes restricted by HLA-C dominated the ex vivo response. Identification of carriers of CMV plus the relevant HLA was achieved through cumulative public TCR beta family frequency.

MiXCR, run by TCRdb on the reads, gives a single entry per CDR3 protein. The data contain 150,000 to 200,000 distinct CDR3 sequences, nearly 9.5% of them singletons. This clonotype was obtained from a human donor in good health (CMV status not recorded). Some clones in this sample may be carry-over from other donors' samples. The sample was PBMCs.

CDR3 residues: CASSLRKPGRAGNTIYF. Written as DNA, the CDR3 is TGTGCCAGCAGTTTAAGAAAACCTGGCAGGGCTGGAAACACCATATATTTT. The chain carries TRBV12-3 or TRBV12-4 and TRBJ1-3; maybe TRBD1 (5 bases). This CDR3 contains 17 residues. With 2 bases removed from V and 2 bases from J, the gap between germline ends came to 16 bases.